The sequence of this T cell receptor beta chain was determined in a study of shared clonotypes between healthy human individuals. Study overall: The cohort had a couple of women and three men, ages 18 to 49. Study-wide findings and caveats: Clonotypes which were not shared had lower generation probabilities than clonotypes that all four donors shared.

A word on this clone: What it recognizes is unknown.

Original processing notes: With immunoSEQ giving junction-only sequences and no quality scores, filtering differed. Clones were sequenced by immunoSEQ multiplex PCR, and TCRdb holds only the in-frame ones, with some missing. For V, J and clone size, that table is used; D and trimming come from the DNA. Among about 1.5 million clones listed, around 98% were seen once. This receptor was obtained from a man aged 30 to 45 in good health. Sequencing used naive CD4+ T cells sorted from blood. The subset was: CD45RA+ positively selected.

This CDR3 is CASSPRTSNEQFF. CDR3 in DNA: TGTGCCAGCAGCCCCCGGACTAGCAATGAGCAGTTCTTC. The V call is TRBV7-9, the J call TRBJ2-1; 7 positions agree with TRBD2. V dropped 5 bases and J dropped 6; count of bases not matched to a gene: 4. CDR1 is SEHNR and CDR2 is FQNEAQ in the germline V gene (reference sequence). This CDR3 region has 13 residues.